These 12 T cell receptor beta chains originate from one sample sequenced in a study of early T cells in non-severe SARS-CoV-2 infection. Using its own MiXCR run on the 5' RACE reads, TCRdb lists one record per CDR3 protein. The sample holds tens of thousands of distinct CDR3 sequences, less than 5.5% seen once. The sequenced material came from whole blood. The receptors derive from an adult who was a healthcare worker with PCR-confirmed SARS-CoV-2 infection or an uninfected control (not recorded which).

This clonotype was picked up many times. The CDR3 region is CASSLVGGGLNTGELFF. CDR3 bases: TGCGCCAGCAGCTTGGTAGGCGGGGGCCTGAACACCGGGGAGCTGTTTTTT. The chain employs TRBV5-1 and TRBJ2-2; TRBD2 is a possible D gene (7 bases). The CDR3 consists of 17 residues. Germline lookup yields CDR1 SGHRS and CDR2 YFSETQ. Trimming shortened V by 0 bases and J by 1 base, and 13 bases separated the two germline ends.

This clonotype showed up many times. This rearrangement joins TRBV10-2 to TRBJ1-1; TRBD1 matches at 9 bases. V was pared by 1 base and J by 6 bases, with 6 bases of the junction left unmatched. Looked up from germline, CDR1 is WSHSY and CDR2 is SAAADI. The CDR3 totals 15 residues. CDR3 loop: CASSEWGQGNAEAFF. CDR3 in DNA: TGCGCCAGCAGTGAGTGGGGACAGGGTAACGCTGAAGCTTTCTTT.

Regarding this clonotype: The junction and the germline gene differ at one end; a read error may be behind it. The chain carries TRBV5-1 and TRBJ2-3; TRBD2 is a possible D gene (7 bases). Germline lookup yields CDR1 SGHRS and CDR2 YFSETQ. The CDR3 has 16 amino acids. In DNA form, the CDR3 reads TGCGCCAGCAGATTGGGGTTCGCGGGGGCCACAGATACGCAGTATTTT. Its protein product is CASRLGFAGATDTQYF.

This clonotype has only a few counts. This chain uses TRBV12-3 or TRBV12-4 with TRBJ2-7, with D uncertain. Trimming left V 7 bases short and J 7 bases short, with 17 bases between. The CDR3 has 13 residues. The DNA of the CDR3 is TGTGCCAGCACCGCAACGCCCATGGGGGAGCAGTACTTC. Protein sequence: CASTATPMGEQYF.

This chain connects TRBV6-1 to TRBJ2-3; no clear D gene. The germline V gene has CDR1 MNHNS and CDR2 SASEGT. The CDR3 covers 12 residues. With 4 bases removed from V and 2 bases from J, the gap between germline ends came to 4 bases. In DNA form, the CDR3 reads TGTGCCAGCAGTGTATTCACAGATACGCAGTATTTT. This encodes CASSVFTDTQYF.

This clonotype was observed a few times. V and J are TRBV20-1 and TRBJ2-3, with a tentative D call TRBD2 (7 bases). V lost 5 bases and J lost 2, with 17 bases in between. CDR3 length: 15 amino acids. Germline V gene data show CDR1 as DFQATT and CDR2 as SNEGSKA (reference sequence). CDR3 region: CSAARGAHPTDTQYF. The CDR3 DNA reads TGCAGTGCTGCCCGGGGGGCCCACCCCACAGATACGCAGTATTTT.

This clonotype was observed many times. The chain employs TRBV2 and TRBJ2-1; tentative D call: TRBD1 (6 bases). The CDR3 contains 15 residues. The germline V and J ends were trimmed by 6 bases and 3 bases, with 15 bases remaining between them. Germline V gene data show CDR1 as SNHLY and CDR2 as FYNNEI. CDR3 region: CASSAQGRGYNEQFF. The CDR3 bases are TGTGCCAGCAGCGCACAGGGTCGGGGCTACAATGAGCAGTTCTTC.

This clonotype was counted at least ten times. The chain employs TRBV6-5 and TRBJ2-1; D might be TRBD2 (7 bases). Per germline, CDR1 MNHEY and CDR2 SVGAGI. Trimming cost V 7 bases and J 8 bases, with 18 bases left between them. The CDR3 spans 14 residues. DNA for the CDR3: TGTGCCAGCATAGGGGGGGCGTCCGTGGATGAGCAGTTCTTC. Encoded protein: CASIGGASVDEQFF.

In this sample, this clonotype turned up a few times. The V and J genes are TRBV3-1 and TRBJ2-7; D might be TRBD2 (6 bases). CDR3 length: 15 residues. V lost 0 bases and J 2 bases, leaving 11 bases between the germline ends. The V gene's germline CDR1 is LGHDT and CDR2 YNNKEL (reference sequence). This CDR3 is CASSQDLGTPYEQYF. CDR3 in DNA: TGTGCCAGCAGCCAAGACCTAGGGACTCCCTACGAGCAGTACTTC.

The V call is TRBV28, the J call TRBJ1-1, with D hard to call. This CDR3 has 16 amino acids. Germline CDR1 MDHEN, CDR2 SYDVKM. With 6 bases removed from V and 0 bases from J, the gap between germline ends came to 17 bases. Here the CDR3 reads CASRTHAGVMNTEAFF. The CDR3 nucleotides are TGTGCCAGCAGGACCCATGCTGGGGTAATGAACACTGAAGCTTTCTTT.

This clonotype was seen many times. The chain joins TRBV5-1 to TRBJ2-3; D may be TRBD1 or TRBD2 (6 bases each). The germline V gene encodes CDR1 SGHRS and CDR2 YFSETQ. The CDR3 is 18 amino acids. Trimming left V 4 bases short and J 0 bases short, with 21 bases between. CDR3 nucleotide sequence: TGCGCCAGCAGCCCCGCACAGGGAAGGAGGGCGAGCACAGATACGCAGTATTTT. Translated: CASSPAQGRRASTDTQYF. The whole variable domain, filled in from reference TRBV5-1 and TRBJ2-3, reads KAGVTQTPRYLIKTRGQQVTLSCSPISGHRSVSWYQQTPGQGLQFLFEYFSETQRNKGNFPGRFSGRQFSNSRSEMNVSTLELGDSALYLCASSPAQGRRASTDTQYFGPGTRLTVL.

The sample holds a few counts of this clonotype. This chain uses TRBV7-9 with TRBJ2-1; the match to TRBD2 covers 9 bases. This CDR3 comprises 15 residues. Germline V gives CDR1 SEHNR, CDR2 FQNEAQ (reference sequence). V shed 0 bases, J shed 5 bases, and the junction held 2 bases outside the gene matches. The CDR3 DNA sequence: TGTGCCAGCAGCTTAGCAGCGGGGGGTAACAATGAGCAGTTCTTC. Its translation is CASSLAAGGNNEQFF.